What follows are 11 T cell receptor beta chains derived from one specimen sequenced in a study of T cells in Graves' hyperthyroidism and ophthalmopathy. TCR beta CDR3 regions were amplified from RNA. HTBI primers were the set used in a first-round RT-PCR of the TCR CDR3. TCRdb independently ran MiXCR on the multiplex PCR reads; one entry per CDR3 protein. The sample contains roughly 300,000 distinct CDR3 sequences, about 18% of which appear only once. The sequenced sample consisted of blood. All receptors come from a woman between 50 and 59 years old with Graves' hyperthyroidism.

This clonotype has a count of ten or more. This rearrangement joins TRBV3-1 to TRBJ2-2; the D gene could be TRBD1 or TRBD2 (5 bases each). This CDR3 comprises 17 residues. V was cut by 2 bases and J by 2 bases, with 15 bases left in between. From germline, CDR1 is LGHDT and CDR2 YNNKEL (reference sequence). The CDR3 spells CASSQRYGTINTGELFF. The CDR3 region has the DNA TGTGCCAGCAGCCAACGGTACGGGACCATCAACACCGGGGAGCTGTTTTTT.

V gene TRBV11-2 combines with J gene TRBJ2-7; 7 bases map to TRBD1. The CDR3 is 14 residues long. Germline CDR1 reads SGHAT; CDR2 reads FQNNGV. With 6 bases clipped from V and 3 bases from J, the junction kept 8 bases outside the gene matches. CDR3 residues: CASRSGTASYEQYF. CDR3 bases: TGTGCCAGCAGATCCGGGACAGCGAGCTACGAGCAGTACTTC.

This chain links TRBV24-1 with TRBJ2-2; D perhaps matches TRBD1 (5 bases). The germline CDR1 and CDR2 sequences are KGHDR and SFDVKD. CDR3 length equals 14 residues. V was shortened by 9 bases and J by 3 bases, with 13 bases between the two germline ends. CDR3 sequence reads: CATRRGSDTGELFF. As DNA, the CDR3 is TGTGCCACCCGTAGGGGTAGTGACACCGGGGAGCTGTTTTTT.

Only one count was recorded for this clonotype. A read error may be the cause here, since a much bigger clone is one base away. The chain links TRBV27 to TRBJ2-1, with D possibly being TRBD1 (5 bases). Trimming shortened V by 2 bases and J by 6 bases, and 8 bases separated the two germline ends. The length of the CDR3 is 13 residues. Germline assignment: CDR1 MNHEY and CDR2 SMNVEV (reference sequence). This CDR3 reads CASSLGAFNEQFF. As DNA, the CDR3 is TGTGCCAGCAGTTTAGGGGCCTTCAATGAGCAGTTCTTC.

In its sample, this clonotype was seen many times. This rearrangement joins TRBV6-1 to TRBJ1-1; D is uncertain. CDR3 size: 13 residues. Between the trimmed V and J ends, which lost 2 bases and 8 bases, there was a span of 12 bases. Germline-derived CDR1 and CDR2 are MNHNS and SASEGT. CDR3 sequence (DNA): TGTGCCAGCAGTGAATCCCTGAATGGAGAAGCTTTCTTT. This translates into CASSESLNGEAFF.

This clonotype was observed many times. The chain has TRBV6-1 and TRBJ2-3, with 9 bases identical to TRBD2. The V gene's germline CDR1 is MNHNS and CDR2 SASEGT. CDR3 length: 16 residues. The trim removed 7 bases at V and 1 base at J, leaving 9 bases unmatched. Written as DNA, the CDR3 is TGTGCCAGCAAAGTCAGGCGGGAGGGGGGCACAGATACGCAGTATTTT. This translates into CASKVRREGGTDTQYF.

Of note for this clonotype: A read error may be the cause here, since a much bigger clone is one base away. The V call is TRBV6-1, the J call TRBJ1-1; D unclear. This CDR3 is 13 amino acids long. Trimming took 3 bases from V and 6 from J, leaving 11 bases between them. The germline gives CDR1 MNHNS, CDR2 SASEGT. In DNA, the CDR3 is TGTGCCAGCAGTGATCCGATATACGCTGAAGCTTTCTTT. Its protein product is CASSDPIYAEAFF.

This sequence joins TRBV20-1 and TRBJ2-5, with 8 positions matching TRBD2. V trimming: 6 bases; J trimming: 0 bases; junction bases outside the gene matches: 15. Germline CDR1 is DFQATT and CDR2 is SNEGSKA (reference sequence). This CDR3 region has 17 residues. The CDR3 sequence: CSAPKLKRGMYQETQYF. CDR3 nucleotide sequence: TGCAGTGCCCCAAAGCTCAAGCGGGGGATGTACCAAGAGACCCAGTACTTC.

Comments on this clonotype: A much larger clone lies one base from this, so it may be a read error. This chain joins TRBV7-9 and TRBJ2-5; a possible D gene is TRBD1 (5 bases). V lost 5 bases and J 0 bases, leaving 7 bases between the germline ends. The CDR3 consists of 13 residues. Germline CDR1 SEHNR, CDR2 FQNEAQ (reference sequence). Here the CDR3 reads CASSRQNQETQYF. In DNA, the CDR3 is TGTGCCAGCAGCCGACAGAACCAAGAGACCCAGTACTTC.

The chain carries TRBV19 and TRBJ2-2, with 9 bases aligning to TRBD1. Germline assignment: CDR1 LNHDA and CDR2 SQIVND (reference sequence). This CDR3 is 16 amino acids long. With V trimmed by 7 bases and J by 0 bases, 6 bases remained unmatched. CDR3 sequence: CASTPWTGANTGELFF. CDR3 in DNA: TGTGCCAGTACCCCTTGGACAGGGGCGAACACCGGGGAGCTGTTTTTT.

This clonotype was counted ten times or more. The CDR3 region has the DNA TGTGCCAGCAAGGCGGCGGATAATTCACCCCTCCACTTT. Protein sequence: CASKAADNSPLHF. The chain has TRBV11-2 and TRBJ1-6; unclear D gene. Germline assignment: CDR1 SGHAT and CDR2 FQNNGV. Trimming shortened V by 7 bases and J by 5 bases, and 9 bases separated the two germline ends. The CDR3 is 13 residues long. Full variable domain (remainder filled in from reference TRBV11-2 and TRBJ1-6): EAGVAQSPRYKIIEKRQSVAFWCNPISGHATLYWYQQILGQGPKLLIQFQNNGVVDDSQLPKDRFSAERLKGVDSTLKIQPAKLEDSAVYLCASKAADNSPLHFGNGTRLTVT.